In its sample, the clone carrying this T cell receptor (beta chain) was seen a few times. The antigen is not known. In the authors' methods: The study took CDR3 differences across clinicopathological groups and made a distant-metastasis classifier for papillary thyroid cancer from them. MiXCR re-clonotyped the PCR reads for TCRdb. The V and J calls and clone size come from TCRdb's table, not from the authors' own analysis. The top ten clones hold 10% to 15% of a sample with 20,000 or so clones, about 20% of them seen once. V lost 3 bases, J lost 7 bases, and 12 bases lay in between. The CDR3 has 13 residues. CDR1 KGHSH and CDR2 LQKENI come from the germline V gene. Ahead of thyroid surgery, no patient had received treatment of any kind. These data originate in a study of metastatic and nonmetastatic thyroid tumors. Study as a whole: Malignant and benign thyroid patients had repertoires compared in peripheral blood and tumor or nodule tissue.

Study-level findings and limits: When malignant thyroid tumors were compared with benign nodules, TCR beta diversity was reportedly significantly higher in the malignant tumors. This held in both blood and tumor samples.

The genes are TRBV18 and TRBJ1-2, with D possibly being TRBD1 (5 bases). The receptor was derived from a female donor with papillary thyroid cancer or a benign thyroid nodule (not recorded which). Some clones in this sample may be carry-over from other donors' samples. The specimen was tumor tissue. The CDR3 loop is CASSPNADSGYTF. The CDR3 DNA follows: TGTGCCAGCTCACCGAACGCCGACAGTGGCTACACCTTC.